The 22 T cell receptor beta chains listed next were all sequenced from one sample in a study of PD-1 blockade in mismatch repair-deficient tumors. TCRdb's copy holds only in-frame clones and misses some; the assay was immunoSEQ multiplex PCR. Here the sample spans approximately 120,000 clones, 70% to 90% being singletons. Material: peripheral blood, obtained 44 weeks after starting pembrolizumab. The receptor source for this set is an adult with mismatch repair-deficient cancer.

Only a few counts were recorded for this clone. The genes are TRBV6-5 and TRBJ1-2; D gene unclear. The ends were cut back, 7 bases at V and 2 bases at J, with 11 bases in the middle. The CDR3 is made up of 13 amino acids. The germline CDR1 and CDR2 sequences are MNHEY and SVGAGI. The CDR3 DNA reads TGTGCCAGCACCCGAACCGAAAACTATGGCTACACCTTC. Its translation: CASTRTENYGYTF.

In nucleotides, the CDR3 is TGCGCCAGCCGGCGGGGGAATGAGCAGTTCTTC. Protein product: CASRRGNEQFF. The chain links TRBV5-1 to TRBJ2-1; 7 bases match TRBD2. The CDR3 extends over 11 amino acids. V trimming: 7 bases; J trimming: 7 bases; junction bases outside the gene matches: 2. The germline gives CDR1 SGHRS, CDR2 YFSETQ. The full variable domain, with the rest looked up from reference TRBV5-1 and TRBJ2-1, is KAGVTQTPRYLIKTRGQQVTLSCSPISGHRSVSWYQQTPGQGLQFLFEYFSETQRNKGNFPGRFSGRQFSNSRSEMNVSTLELGDSALYLCASRRGNEQFFGPGTRLTVL.

The V and J genes are TRBV7-3 and TRBJ1-1; possibly TRBD1 for D (6 bases). This CDR3 contains 15 residues. The V end was cut by 1 base, the J end by 3 bases, with 12 bases between. CDR1 is SGHTA, CDR2 FQGTGA, per germline. The CDR3 is CASSLNGGPDTEAFF. CDR3 nucleotides: TGTGCCAGCAGCTTAAACGGGGGGCCGGACACTGAAGCTTTCTTT.

This clone appeared a single time. The rearrangement links TRBV7-9 to TRBJ2-2; 8 positions agree with TRBD1. Trimming at V came to 0 bases and at J to 1 base, leaving 1 base not matched to a gene. The germline CDR1 and CDR2 sequences are SEHNR and FQNEAQ (reference sequence). This CDR3 contains 16 residues. CDR3 amino acids: CASSLAGTGNTGELFF. DNA for the CDR3: TGTGCCAGCAGCTTAGCTGGGACAGGGAACACCGGGGAGCTGTTTTTT.

This clone was observed once. The V gene is TRBV4-1, the J gene TRBJ2-7; 9 nucleotides agree with TRBD2. Looked up from germline, CDR1 is MGHRA and CDR2 is YSYEKL. J gave up 7 bases and V 4 bases, and 11 bases lay outside the gene matches. The CDR3 sequence is 15 residues long. CDR3 nucleotides: TGCGCCAGCAGCCCCCGGGCTAGCGGGACTTGGGAGCAGTACTTC. The encoded protein is CASSPRASGTWEQYF.

The V call is TRBV4-1, the J call TRBJ2-7, with D tentatively TRBD1 (6 bases). Germline-derived CDR1 and CDR2 are MGHRA and YSYEKL. The CDR3 totals 15 residues. V lost 0 bases and J lost 6, with 15 bases in between. The CDR3 sequence: CASSQDRGHGGEQYF. CDR3 nucleotides: TGCGCCAGCAGCCAAGACAGGGGACACGGAGGCGAGCAGTACTTC.

The V call is TRBV7-9, the J call TRBJ2-5; D tentatively reads TRBD1 or TRBD2 (6 bases each). The CDR3 length is 14 residues. Between the trimmed V and J ends, which lost 5 bases and 5 bases, there was a span of 15 bases. Germline assignment: CDR1 SEHNR and CDR2 FQNEAQ (reference sequence). The CDR3 reads CASSPGGGRETQYF. DNA for the CDR3: TGTGCCAGCAGCCCAGGAGGGGGTAGGGAGACCCAGTACTTC.

The chain employs TRBV2 and TRBJ1-2; D not certain. From germline, CDR1 is SNHLY and CDR2 FYNNEI. The CDR3 runs 13 residues. Trimming took 3 bases from V and 2 from J, leaving 7 bases between them. The DNA of the CDR3 is TGTGCCAGCAGTGACGGGATAAACTATGGCTACACCTTC. Protein: CASSDGINYGYTF.

The rearrangement links TRBV2 to TRBJ2-7; 9 positions agree with TRBD1. Trimming took 5 bases from V and 3 from J; bases not matched to a gene: 8. The germline CDR1 and CDR2 sequences are SNHLY and FYNNEI. This CDR3 comprises 15 residues. CDR3 sequence reads: CASSYVGQGFYEQYF. CDR3 nucleotide sequence: TGTGCCAGCAGTTACGTGGGACAGGGCTTCTACGAGCAGTACTTC.

The chain joins TRBV4-2 to TRBJ1-4; the D gene is possibly TRBD1 (6 bases). CDR3 length equals 16 residues. Looked up from germline, CDR1 is LGHNA and CDR2 is YNFKEQ. The ends were cut back, 4 bases at V and 7 bases at J, with 19 bases in the middle. CDR3 nucleotide sequence: TGTGCCAGCAGCCCTCATCTGACAGGTGCCCCTGAAAAACTGTTTTTT. Translation gives CASSPHLTGAPEKLFF.

The CDR3 loop is CASSLAGRVSYEQYF. DNA for the CDR3: TGCGCCAGCAGCTTGGCGGGCAGGGTTTCCTACGAGCAGTACTTC. The chain links TRBV5-1 to TRBJ2-7, with D possibly matching TRBD1 (5 bases). Germline CDR1 and CDR2: SGHRS and YFSETQ. V lost 0 bases to trimming and J lost 1 base, with 11 bases between them. The CDR3 spans 15 residues.

V and J are TRBV5-6 and TRBJ2-3; TRBD2 matches at 8 bases. CDR3 length: 15 amino acids. V gave up 4 bases and J gave up 1 base; unmatched junction bases: 5. Germline assignment: CDR1 SGHDT and CDR2 YYEEEE. The CDR3 region is CASSLSGAGTDTQYF. The CDR3 coding sequence is TGTGCCAGCAGCCTTAGCGGGGCCGGCACAGATACGCAGTATTTT.

V and J are TRBV29-1 and TRBJ1-1; 8 bases are a match to TRBD1. CDR1 is SQVTM, CDR2 ANQGSEA, per germline. The CDR3 covers 12 residues. V shed 7 bases, J shed 7 bases, and the junction held 8 bases outside the gene matches. CDR3 in DNA: TGCAGCGCTTACAGGGGGAGAGGTGAAGCTTTCTTT. It translates to CSAYRGRGEAFF.

The chain uses TRBV4-3 and TRBJ2-2, with TRBD1 matching 7 bases. The CDR3 is made up of 16 amino acids. Germline V gene sequence: CDR1 LGHNA, CDR2 YSLEER. V shed 0 bases and J 7 bases; nucleotides not matched to a gene: 8. This CDR3 is CASSQDSRGPDGELFF. The CDR3 DNA sequence: TGCGCCAGCAGCCAAGATTCGAGGGGGCCGGACGGGGAGCTGTTTTTT.

The chain combines TRBV7-8 with TRBJ2-5; weak D call: TRBD2 (6 bases). V lost 6 bases to trimming and J lost 2 bases, with 10 bases between them. This CDR3 spans 13 amino acids. Germline CDR1 and CDR2: SGHVS and FQNEAQ. The CDR3 nucleotides are TGTGCCAGCAGATACGGGGGTCAAGAGACCCAGTACTTC. Its protein product is CASRYGGQETQYF.

V usage is TRBV9 and J usage is TRBJ2-2; 7 bases line up with TRBD1. Trimming removed 3 bases from V and 1 base from J; junction bases left unmatched: 9. The CDR3 consists of 17 residues. The germline V gene has CDR1 SGDLS and CDR2 YYNGEE. CDR3 DNA sequence: TGTGCCAGCAGCGCCAGATCCGGGACAGAGAACACCGGGGAGCTGTTTTTT. Translated, it gives CASSARSGTENTGELFF.

This clone has more than one count but fewer than ten. This sequence joins TRBV2 and TRBJ2-7; D ambiguous. V lost 2 bases and J lost 4, with 12 bases in between. The germline V gene encodes CDR1 SNHLY and CDR2 FYNNEI. CDR3 length equals 14 residues. CDR3 loop: CASSENGLWYEQYF. As DNA, the CDR3 is TGTGCCAGCAGTGAAAATGGGTTGTGGTACGAGCAGTACTTC.

V is TRBV29-1 and J is TRBJ1-1, with D hard to call. This CDR3 comprises 12 residues. Trimming took off 2 bases at V and 4 bases at J, with 8 bases between the two ends. Germline loops: CDR1 SQVTM, CDR2 ANQGSEA. CDR3 in amino acids: CSVERGGTEAFF. CDR3 in DNA: TGCAGCGTTGAACGGGGTGGCACTGAAGCTTTCTTT.

In this sample, this clone turned up once. The DNA of the CDR3 is TGTGCCAGCAGCTTCAACGGGAGGGCCACCGGGGAGCTGTTTTTT. It codes for CASSFNGRATGELFF. The chain combines TRBV7-2 with TRBJ2-2, with 8 bases fitting TRBD2. The CDR3 loop spans 15 amino acids. CDR1 is SGHTA and CDR2 is FQGNSA in the germline V gene. J gave up 4 bases and V 3 bases, and 4 bases lay outside the gene matches.

The chain combines TRBV6-5 with TRBJ2-7, with a weak D call TRBD2 (5 bases). This CDR3 region has 13 residues. Germline V CDR1 and CDR2: MNHEY, SVGAGI. V lost 0 bases and J 6 bases, leaving 9 bases between the germline ends. The CDR3 reads CASSYSVRGEQYF. The CDR3 DNA reads as TGTGCCAGCAGTTACTCGGTTCGGGGCGAGCAGTACTTC.

V gene TRBV10-2 combines with J gene TRBJ2-2; D gene ambiguous. V was clipped by 5 bases and J by 6 bases, with 4 bases between them. The CDR3 sequence is 11 residues long. CDR1 WSHSY and CDR2 SAAADI come from the germline V gene. The CDR3 spells CASSRSGELFF. CDR3 nucleotides: TGCGCCAGCAGTAGGTCCGGGGAGCTGTTTTTT.

The chain is built from TRBV2 and TRBJ2-5; 13 bases line up with TRBD2. Germline CDR1 and CDR2: SNHLY and FYNNEI. V shed 9 bases and J 4 bases; nucleotides not matched to a gene: 5. The CDR3 covers 14 residues. CDR3: CASLLAGGRETQYF. For the CDR3, the DNA is TGTGCCAGTTTACTAGCGGGAGGGCGAGAGACCCAGTACTTC. Full variable domain (outside the CDR3, taken from reference TRBV2 and TRBJ2-5): EPEVTQTPSHQVTQMGQEVILRCVPISNHLYFYWYRQILGQKVEFLVSFYNNEISEKSEIFDDQFSVERPDGSNFTLKIRSTKLEDSAMYFCASLLAGGRETQYFGPGTRLLVL.